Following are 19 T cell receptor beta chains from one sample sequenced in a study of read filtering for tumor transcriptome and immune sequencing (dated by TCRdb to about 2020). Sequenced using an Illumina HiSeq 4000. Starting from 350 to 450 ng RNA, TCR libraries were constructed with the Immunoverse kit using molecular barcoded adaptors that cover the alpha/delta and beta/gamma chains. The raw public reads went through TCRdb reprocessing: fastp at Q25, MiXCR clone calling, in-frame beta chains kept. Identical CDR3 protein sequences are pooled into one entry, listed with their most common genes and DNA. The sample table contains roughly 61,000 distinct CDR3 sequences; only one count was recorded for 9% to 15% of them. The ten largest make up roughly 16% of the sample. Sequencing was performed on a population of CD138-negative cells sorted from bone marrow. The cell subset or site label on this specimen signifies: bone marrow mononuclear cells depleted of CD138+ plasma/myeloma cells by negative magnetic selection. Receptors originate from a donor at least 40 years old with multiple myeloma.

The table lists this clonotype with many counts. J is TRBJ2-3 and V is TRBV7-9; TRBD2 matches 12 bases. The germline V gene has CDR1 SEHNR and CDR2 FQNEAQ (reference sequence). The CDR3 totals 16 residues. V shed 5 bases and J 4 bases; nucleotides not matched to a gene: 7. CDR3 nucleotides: TGTGCCAGCAGCCCTCCCGGACTAGCGGGGCCAGATACGCAGTATTTT. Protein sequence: CASSPPGLAGPDTQYF.

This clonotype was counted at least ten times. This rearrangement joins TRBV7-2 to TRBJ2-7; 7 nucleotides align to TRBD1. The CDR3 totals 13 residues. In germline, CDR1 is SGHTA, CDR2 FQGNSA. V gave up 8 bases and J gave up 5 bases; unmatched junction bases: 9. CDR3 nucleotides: TGTGCCAGCTCGCGAGACAGGGTCAACGAGCAGTACTTC. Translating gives CASSRDRVNEQYF.

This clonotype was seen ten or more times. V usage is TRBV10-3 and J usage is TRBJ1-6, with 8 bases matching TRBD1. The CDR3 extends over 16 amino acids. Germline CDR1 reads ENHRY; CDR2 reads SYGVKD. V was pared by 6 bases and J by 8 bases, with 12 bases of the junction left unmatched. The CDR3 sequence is CAISDPDRGIHSPLHF. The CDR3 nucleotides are TGTGCCATCAGCGACCCAGACAGGGGAATCCATTCACCCCTCCACTTT.

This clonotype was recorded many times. The CDR3, as DNA: TGTGCCAGCAGCTTAGGGTCAGCTTCTGGGGCCAACGTCCTGACTTTC. Residues: CASSLGSASGANVLTF. This chain connects TRBV7-2 to TRBJ2-6; no firm D call. CDR1 and CDR2 (germline): SGHTA, FQGNSA. V lost 1 base to trimming and J lost 1 base, with 8 bases between them. There are 16 residues in the CDR3.

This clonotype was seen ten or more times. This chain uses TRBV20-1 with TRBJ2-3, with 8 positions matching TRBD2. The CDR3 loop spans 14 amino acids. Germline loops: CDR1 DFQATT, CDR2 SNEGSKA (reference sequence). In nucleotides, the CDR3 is TGCAGCACTTCAAAGCGGGGGCCTACAGATACGCAGTATTTT. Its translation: CSTSKRGPTDTQYF.

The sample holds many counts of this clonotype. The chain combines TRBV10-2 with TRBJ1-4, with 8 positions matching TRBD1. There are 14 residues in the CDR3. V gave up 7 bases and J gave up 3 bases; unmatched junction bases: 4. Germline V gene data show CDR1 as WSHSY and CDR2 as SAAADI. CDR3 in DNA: TGCGCCAGCACCGGGACAGGATCTAATGAAAAACTGTTTTTT. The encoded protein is CASTGTGSNEKLFF.

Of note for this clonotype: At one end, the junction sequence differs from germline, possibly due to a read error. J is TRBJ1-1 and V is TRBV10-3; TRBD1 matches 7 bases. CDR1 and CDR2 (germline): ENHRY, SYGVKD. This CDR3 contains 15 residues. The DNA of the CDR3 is TGTGCCGTCAGTGAGTCGGGGACAGTTAACACTGAAGCTTTCTTT. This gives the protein CAVSESGTVNTEAFF.

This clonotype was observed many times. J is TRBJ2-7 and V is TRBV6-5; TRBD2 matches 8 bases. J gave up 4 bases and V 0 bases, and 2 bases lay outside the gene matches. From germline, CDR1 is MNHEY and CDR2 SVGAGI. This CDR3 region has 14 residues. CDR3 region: CASSYSRGAYEQYF. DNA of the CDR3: TGTGCCAGCAGTTACTCGCGGGGGGCATACGAGCAGTACTTC.

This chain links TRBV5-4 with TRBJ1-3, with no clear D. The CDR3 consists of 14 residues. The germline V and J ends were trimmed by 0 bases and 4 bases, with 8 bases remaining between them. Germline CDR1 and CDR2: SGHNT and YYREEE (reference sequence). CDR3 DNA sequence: TGTGCCAGCAGCTTGGGGTGCTACGGAAACACCATATATTTT. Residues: CASSLGCYGNTIYF.

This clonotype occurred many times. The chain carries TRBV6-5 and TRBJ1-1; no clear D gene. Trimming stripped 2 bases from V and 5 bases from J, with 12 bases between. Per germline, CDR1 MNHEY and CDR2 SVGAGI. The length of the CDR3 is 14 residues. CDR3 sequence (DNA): TGTGCCAGCAGTTACGTGCGGGGTTTGACTGAAGCTTTCTTT. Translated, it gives CASSYVRGLTEAFF.

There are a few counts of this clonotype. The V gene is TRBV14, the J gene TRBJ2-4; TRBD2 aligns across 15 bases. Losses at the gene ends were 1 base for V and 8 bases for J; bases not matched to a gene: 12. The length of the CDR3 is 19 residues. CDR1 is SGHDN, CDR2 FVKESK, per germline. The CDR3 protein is CASSQVPGTSGGLLDIQYF. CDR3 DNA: TGTGCCAGCAGCCAAGTTCCCGGGACTAGCGGGGGGTTACTGGACATTCAGTACTTC. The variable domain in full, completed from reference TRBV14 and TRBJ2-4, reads EAGVTQFPSHSVIEKGQTVTLRCDPISGHDNLYWYRRVMGKEIKFLLHFVKESKQDESGMPNNRFLAERTGGTYSTLKVQPAELEDSGVYFCASSQVPGTSGGLLDIQYFGAGTRLSVL.

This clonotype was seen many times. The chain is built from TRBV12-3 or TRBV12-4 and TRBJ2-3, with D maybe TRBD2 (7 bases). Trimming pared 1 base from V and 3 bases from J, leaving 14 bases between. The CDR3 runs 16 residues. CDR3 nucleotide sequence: TGTGCCAGCAGTTTAGGCCTCGGGGGGCCGACAGATACGCAGTATTTT. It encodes CASSLGLGGPTDTQYF.

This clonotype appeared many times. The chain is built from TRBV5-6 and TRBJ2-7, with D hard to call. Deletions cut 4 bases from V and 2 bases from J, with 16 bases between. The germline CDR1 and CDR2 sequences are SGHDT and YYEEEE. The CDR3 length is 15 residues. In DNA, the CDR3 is TGTGCCAGCAGCCTCTTCCTGAACCGGCCCTACGAGCAGTACTTC. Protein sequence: CASSLFLNRPYEQYF.

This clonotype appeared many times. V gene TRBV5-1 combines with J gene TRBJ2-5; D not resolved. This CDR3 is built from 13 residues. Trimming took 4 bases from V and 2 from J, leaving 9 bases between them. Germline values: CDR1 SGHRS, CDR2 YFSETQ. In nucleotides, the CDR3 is TGCGCCAGCAGCCCCTCTAGGCAAGAGACCCAGTACTTC. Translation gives CASSPSRQETQYF. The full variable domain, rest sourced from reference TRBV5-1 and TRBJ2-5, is KAGVTQTPRYLIKTRGQQVTLSCSPISGHRSVSWYQQTPGQGLQFLFEYFSETQRNKGNFPGRFSGRQFSNSRSEMNVSTLELGDSALYLCASSPSRQETQYFGPGTRLLVL.

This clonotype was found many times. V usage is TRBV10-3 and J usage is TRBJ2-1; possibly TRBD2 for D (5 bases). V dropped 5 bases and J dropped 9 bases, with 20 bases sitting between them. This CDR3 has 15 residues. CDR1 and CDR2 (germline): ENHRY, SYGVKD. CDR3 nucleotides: TGTGCCATCAGTACCGGGATTTCAGGCAGGTCTGAGCAGTTCTTC. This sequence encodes CAISTGISGRSEQFF.

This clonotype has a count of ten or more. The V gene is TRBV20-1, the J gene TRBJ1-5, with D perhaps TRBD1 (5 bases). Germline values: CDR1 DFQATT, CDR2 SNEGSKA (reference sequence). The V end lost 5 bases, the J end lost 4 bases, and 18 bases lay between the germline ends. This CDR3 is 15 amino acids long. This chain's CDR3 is CSAPSRGLFNQPQHF. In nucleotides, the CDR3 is TGCAGTGCTCCCTCACGGGGACTGTTTAATCAGCCCCAGCATTTT.

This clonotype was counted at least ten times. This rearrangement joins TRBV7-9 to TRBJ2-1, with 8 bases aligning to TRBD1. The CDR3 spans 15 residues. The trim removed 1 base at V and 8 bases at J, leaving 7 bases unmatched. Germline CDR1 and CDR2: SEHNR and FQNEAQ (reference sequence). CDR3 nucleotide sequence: TGTGCCAGCAGCTTAGGGCGGACAGGGAGCGATGAGCAGTTCTTC. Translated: CASSLGRTGSDEQFF.

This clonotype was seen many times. Here the CDR3 DNA reads TGTGCCAGCAGCCGTAGGGGAGATCAGCCCCAGCATTTT. Protein sequence: CASSRRGDQPQHF. The chain employs TRBV3-1 and TRBJ1-5; D perhaps matches TRBD1 (5 bases). Germline assignment: CDR1 LGHDT and CDR2 YNNKEL (reference sequence). This CDR3 has 13 amino acids. Trimming took 4 bases from V and 5 from J, leaving 9 bases between them.

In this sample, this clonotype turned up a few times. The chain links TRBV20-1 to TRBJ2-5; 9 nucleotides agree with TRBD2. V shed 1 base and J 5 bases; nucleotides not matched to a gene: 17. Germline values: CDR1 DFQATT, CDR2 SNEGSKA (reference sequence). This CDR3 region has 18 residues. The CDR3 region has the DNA TGCAGTGCTAGAGCGCTTACGGGGCGGGGGGGCAGTTTGGAGACCCAGTACTTC. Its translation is CSARALTGRGGSLETQYF.